This TCR beta chain originates from a study of metastatic and nonmetastatic thyroid tumors. Study overall: Peripheral blood and tumor or nodule samples from malignant and benign thyroid patients were compared.

Ahead of thyroid surgery, no patient had received treatment of any kind. The study's findings and limits: In blood and tumor, TCR beta diversity was reportedly significantly higher in malignant thyroid tumors than in benign nodules.

As processed by the authors: Researchers built a distant-metastasis classifier for papillary thyroid cancer that drew on CDR3 differences across clinicopathological groups. TCRdb recomputed clones from the PCR reads via MiXCR. These V and J calls are TCRdb output, not the study's own analysis. The sample contains 23,000 or so clones, around 21% of which appear only once. The CDR3 length is 14 residues. From germline, CDR1 is SGHTA and CDR2 FQGNSA. V lost 3 bases and J 9 bases, leaving 14 bases between the germline ends. In the case of this clone: No antigen is known for it.

The rearrangement links TRBV7-2 to TRBJ2-2, with unresolved D. The sequence came from a female donor with papillary thyroid cancer or a benign thyroid nodule (not recorded which). Some clones in this sample may be carry-over from other donors' samples. The material sequenced was blood. This CDR3 reads CASSFVSMAWELFF. Written as DNA, the CDR3 is TGTGCCAGCAGCTTCGTCAGCATGGCCTGGGAGCTGTTTTTT.